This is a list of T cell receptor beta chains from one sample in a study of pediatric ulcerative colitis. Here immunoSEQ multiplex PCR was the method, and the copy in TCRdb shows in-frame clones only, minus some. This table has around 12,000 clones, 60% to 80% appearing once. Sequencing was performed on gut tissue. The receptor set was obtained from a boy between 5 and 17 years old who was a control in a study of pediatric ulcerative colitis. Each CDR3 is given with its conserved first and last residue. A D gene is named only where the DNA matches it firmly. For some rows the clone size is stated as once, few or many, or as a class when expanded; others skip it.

TGTGCCAGCAGCAAGGGACAGGTTATTGGCACTGAAGCTTTCTTT,CASSKGQVIGTEAFF,TRBV5-4,.,TRBD1,TRBJ1-1
TGCGCCAGCAGCCCCTCAGCGGGGACCTACGAGCAGTACTTC,CASSPSAGTYEQYF,TRBV5-1,once,TRBD2,TRBJ2-7
TGTGCCAGCAGCTTAAATTCGGCGGACCCTTATGGCTACACCTTC,CASSLNSADPYGYTF,TRBV7-3,.,.,TRBJ1-2
TGTGCCAGCAGGGGACAGTCCTCCAACACTGAAGCTTTCTTT,CASRGQSSNTEAFF,TRBV6-1,.,TRBD1,TRBJ1-1
TGTGCCAGCACCCCATATAGCGGCTACGAGCAGTACTTC,CASTPYSGYEQYF,TRBV6-5,.,.,TRBJ2-7
TGCGCCAGCAGTGACCCTGCTGGGGATAATGAAAAACTGTTTTTT,CASSDPAGDNEKLFF,TRBV10-2,.,.,TRBJ1-4
TGCGCCAGCAGCTTACAAACAGGGGCCCTTGGAGCTTTCTTT,CASSLQTGALGAFF,TRBV5-1,.,TRBD1,TRBJ1-1
TGTGCCATCAGTGAGATGTCGGTTCCGGCCGGGGAGCTGTTTTTT,CAISEMSVPAGELFF,TRBV10-3,.,.,TRBJ2-2
TGCGCCAGCAGCCAAGAAGCTAGCGGGAGAGGGGTCGAGCAGTTCTTC,CASSQEASGRGVEQFF,TRBV4-3,.,TRBD2,TRBJ2-1
TGTGCCAGCAGCTTAGCGCTTAGAGAGACCCAGTACTTC,CASSLALRETQYF,TRBV7-9,.,.,TRBJ2-5
TGTGCCAGCAGCTTGGGGGGGCACAATGAGCAGTTCTTC,CASSLGGHNEQFF,TRBV7-9,.,.,TRBJ2-1
TGTGCCAGCAGCTCCGGACTCGGGATCAATGAGCAGTTCTTC,CASSSGLGINEQFF,TRBV7-6,.,.,TRBJ2-1
TGTGCCAGTAGTTTGCAGGGTAACGGTGAAAAACTGTTTTTT,CASSLQGNGEKLFF,TRBV19,.,.,TRBJ1-4
TGTGCCAGCAGCTTAGGCTACTCCTACGAGCAGTACTTC,CASSLGYSYEQYF,TRBV7-2,.,.,TRBJ2-7
TGTGCCAGCAAATCGAGAAACCGAGAGACCCAGTACTTC,CASKSRNRETQYF,TRBV7-9,.,.,TRBJ2-5
TGTGCCAGCAGCCAAAATGGAAACACCATATATTTT,CASSQNGNTIYF,TRBV16,few,.,TRBJ1-3
TGTGCCAGCAGCGTAGAGGGACTAGCGGGAGAATATACGCAGTATTTT,CASSVEGLAGEYTQYF,TRBV9,.,TRBD2,TRBJ2-3
TGTGCCAGCAGGAGAACAGGGGGCGGCACCGGGGAGCTGTTTTTT,CASRRTGGGTGELFF,TRBV6-5,once,TRBD1,TRBJ2-2
TGTGCCAGCATTGGACTGTTCACCGGGGAGCTGTTTTTT,CASIGLFTGELFF,TRBV25-1,.,.,TRBJ2-2
TGTGCCAGCAGTGTCTTTCAGAAGAAGACCGGGGAGCTGTTTTTT,CASSVFQKKTGELFF,TRBV2,.,.,TRBJ2-2